Each of the 2 T cell receptor beta chains below was sequenced from the same sample in a study of cytomegalovirus exposure and HLA in healthy donors. The study ran its PCR with 60 Vbeta and 13 Jbeta primers. TCRdb's table, derived via immunoSEQ multiplex PCR, lists solely in-frame clones and lacks some. Of about 180,000 clones in the sample, around 70% are singletons; the top ten hold over 2.5%. The sequenced sample was PBMCs. Receptors originate from a male donor in good health and CMV-seronegative.

V usage is TRBV29-1 and J usage is TRBJ2-5; D possibly corresponds to TRBD1 (5 bases). CDR1 is SQVTM, CDR2 ANQGSEA, per germline. This CDR3 comprises 14 residues. Trimming shortened V by 0 bases and J by 5 bases, and 13 bases separated the two germline ends. The CDR3 is CSVEDPGADETQYF. CDR3 bases: TGCAGCGTTGAAGATCCTGGGGCAGATGAGACCCAGTACTTC.

Only a few counts were recorded for this clone. V usage is TRBV7-3 and J usage is TRBJ2-3; TRBD1 might be the D (6 bases). V lost 2 bases to trimming and J lost 10 bases, with 19 bases between them. Germline values: CDR1 SGHTA, CDR2 FQGTGA. CDR3 length: 15 residues. The CDR3 DNA is TGTGCCAGCAGCTTATACGCAGGGGCAGGGTTGGCGCAGTATTTT. Translating it yields CASSLYAGAGLAQYF. The full variable domain, completed using reference TRBV7-3 and TRBJ2-3, is GAGVSQTPSNKVTEKGKYVELRCDPISGHTALYWYRQSLGQGPEFLIYFQGTGAADDSGLPNDRFFAVRPEGSVSTLKIQRTERGDSAVYLCASSLYAGAGLAQYFGPGTRLTVL.